The next 16 T cell receptor beta chains were all read from a single sample in a study of blood T cell repertoires in COVID-19. Method: immunoSEQ multiplex PCR; TCRdb's copy keeps in-frame clones and lacks some. In the table there are around 270,000 clones, more than 85% of which are singletons. Material for sequencing was peripheral blood. The receptors here all came from a person aged 18-35 years with COVID-19, enrolled during active disease.

The chain recombines TRBV18 with TRBJ2-1; tentative D call: TRBD1 (6 bases). The V end was cut by 6 bases, the J end by 5 bases, with 17 bases between. Germline V gives CDR1 KGHSH, CDR2 LQKENI. The CDR3 loop spans 15 amino acids. The CDR3 DNA follows: TGTGCCAGCTCTGTGGGACAACCCCCAAACAATGAGCAGTTCTTC. Translation: CASSVGQPPNNEQFF.

As DNA, the CDR3 is TGTGCCAGCAGCTTCGGGACAGGGGCCACTGAAGCTTTCTTT. It translates to CASSFGTGATEAFF. V is TRBV5-4 and J is TRBJ1-1, with TRBD1 identical over 10 bases. Germline CDR1 is SGHNT and CDR2 is YYREEE (reference sequence). This CDR3 is 14 amino acids long. The V and J ends lost 2 bases and 4 bases, in that order; junction bases with no gene match: 2.

The chain links TRBV5-1 to TRBJ1-1, with TRBD1 matching over 8 bases. The CDR3 runs 15 residues. Germline CDR1 SGHRS, CDR2 YFSETQ. The trim removed 0 bases at V and 7 bases at J, leaving 8 bases unmatched. The CDR3 sequence: CASSLAGRGRDEAFF. In nucleotides, the CDR3 is TGCGCCAGCAGCTTGGCCGGCAGGGGGCGAGATGAAGCTTTCTTT.

The rearrangement links TRBV28 to TRBJ2-7; tentatively, D is TRBD1 (6 bases). Germline CDR1 is MDHEN and CDR2 is SYDVKM. The ends were cut back, 2 bases at V and 5 bases at J, with 13 bases in the middle. The CDR3 loop spans 14 amino acids. In DNA, the CDR3 is TGTGCCAGCAGTTTACGGGGCAGGGGAAACGAGCAGTACTTC. Its protein product is CASSLRGRGNEQYF.

V usage is TRBV10-3 and J usage is TRBJ1-1, with D perhaps TRBD1 (5 bases). Trimming cost V 7 bases and J 5 bases, with 14 bases left between them. This CDR3 has 13 amino acids. Germline CDR1 reads ENHRY; CDR2 reads SYGVKD. The CDR3 region is CAITAGGGTEAFF. DNA of the CDR3: TGTGCCATCACCGCCGGGGGGGGGACTGAAGCTTTCTTT.

This chain joins TRBV24-1 and TRBJ2-6; D not resolved. The germline V gene encodes CDR1 KGHDR and CDR2 SFDVKD. V lost 5 bases and J 2 bases, leaving 3 bases between the germline ends. The CDR3 has 13 amino acids. This chain's CDR3 is CATSVTGANVLTF. CDR3 nucleotide sequence: TGTGCCACCAGTGTCACTGGGGCCAACGTCCTGACTTTC.

The genes are TRBV6-2 or TRBV6-3 and TRBJ2-3; 12 positions agree with TRBD2. This CDR3 comprises 14 residues. With V trimmed by 5 bases and J by 12 bases, 9 bases remained unmatched. Looked up from germline, CDR1 is MNHEY and CDR2 is SVGEGT. CDR3 nucleotides: TGTGCCAGCAGTAAGGCTAGCGGGAGGGACACTCAGTATTTT. Protein sequence: CASSKASGRDTQYF.

Worth noting for this clone: The sample holds other DNA sequences that translate to the same CDR3. This chain connects TRBV3-1 (or the pseudogene TRBV3-2) to TRBJ2-7; D unresolved. This CDR3 has 12 amino acids. V lost 1 base to trimming and J lost 4 bases, with 5 bases between them. The germline gives CDR1 LGHDT, CDR2 YNNKEL (reference sequence). This CDR3 reads CASSQGPYEQYF. The CDR3 nucleotides are TGTGCCAGCAGCCAAGGTCCGTACGAGCAGTACTTC.

The chain has TRBV6-5 and TRBJ1-1; D is ambiguous. Looked up from germline, CDR1 is MNHEY and CDR2 is SVGAGI. The CDR3 runs 14 residues. Deletions cut 6 bases from V and 4 bases from J, with 15 bases between. Written as DNA, the CDR3 is TGTGCCAGCAGGGCCGGGATGGCGAGCACTGAAGCTTTCTTT. Protein product: CASRAGMASTEAFF.

CDR3 sequence: CASRLVGDSRNYGYTF. CDR3 coding DNA: TGTGCAAGTCGCTTAGTGGGGGACAGCCGTAACTATGGCTACACCTTC. The rearrangement uses TRBV12-2 and TRBJ1-2; no DNA check was done on the table's D call, TRBD1. TRBV12-2 is a known pseudogene. The CDR3 totals 16 residues.

The V call is TRBV29-1, the J call TRBJ1-5; D is possibly TRBD1 (5 bases). Trimming stripped 6 bases from V and 1 base from J, with 16 bases between. The CDR3 length is 15 residues. The germline gives CDR1 SQVTM, CDR2 ANQGSEA. CDR3 amino acids: CSVGGGGSSNQPQHF. In DNA form, the CDR3 reads TGCAGCGTCGGCGGGGGGGGGTCGAGCAATCAGCCCCAGCATTTT.

V gene TRBV6-5 combines with J gene TRBJ1-5, with 7 bases fitting TRBD1. Trimming cost V 6 bases and J 2 bases; bases outside gene matches: 7. The CDR3 has 15 amino acids. Germline loops: CDR1 MNHEY, CDR2 SVGAGI. The CDR3 DNA is TGTGCCAGCAGCGACCCAGGGGGTGGCAATCAGCCCCAGCATTTT. It is translated as CASSDPGGGNQPQHF.

The V gene is TRBV21-1, the J gene TRBJ2-7; the table's D call TRBD2 went unverified against the DNA. TRBV21-1 is a recognized pseudogene. The CDR3 extends over 19 amino acids. DNA for the CDR3: TGTGCCAGCAGCAATTTAGGGATTGTTAGGTGGGAGAGGGCCTACGAGCAGTACTTC. Amino acid sequence: CASSNLGIVRWERAYEQYF.

V is TRBV6-1 and J is TRBJ2-1, with unresolved D. V lost 3 bases and J 8 bases, leaving 14 bases between the germline ends. The germline V gene encodes CDR1 MNHNS and CDR2 SASEGT. The CDR3 extends over 14 amino acids. In DNA form, the CDR3 reads TGTGCCAGCAGTGACCCAATTTATGCGGATGAGCAGTTCTTC. Encoded protein: CASSDPIYADEQFF.

V is TRBV5-8 and J is TRBJ2-5; D may be TRBD2 (6 bases). Trimming shortened V by 0 bases and J by 7 bases, and 19 bases separated the two germline ends. Looked up from germline, CDR1 is SGHTS and CDR2 is YDEGEE. The CDR3 has 16 amino acids. The CDR3 sequence is CASSLELAVARGTQYF. The CDR3 bases are TGTGCCAGCAGCTTGGAACTAGCAGTAGCCCGGGGGACCCAGTACTTC.

This clone has a handful of counts. This chain joins TRBV10-2 and TRBJ2-1; 13 nucleotides match TRBD2. CDR1 and CDR2 (germline): WSHSY, SAAADI. CDR3 length equals 17 residues. V shed 6 bases and J 5 bases; nucleotides not matched to a gene: 10. CDR3 nucleotides: TGCGCCAGCAGAAGAGGACTAGCGGGAGAAGCCCACAATGAGCAGTTCTTC. This translates into CASRRGLAGEAHNEQFF.